These 6 T cell receptor beta chains originate from one sample sequenced in a study of T-cell reconstitution after alpha-beta-depleted transplantation in children. The authors prepared the TCRbeta library with unique molecular identifiers. Using its own MiXCR run on the PCR reads, TCRdb lists one record per CDR3 protein. The data show some 150,000 distinct CDR3 sequences, with 7.5% to 9% seen just once and 15% to 20% held by the top ten. The source was PBMCs, mostly from graft donor cells, collected 180 days after TCRalphabeta/CD19-depleted stem cell transplant. The receptor source for this set is a female patient between 2 and 15 years old who had a stem cell transplant for congenital amegakaryocytic thrombocytopenia, so the T cells may come from the graft donor.

The table lists this clonotype with a few counts. The chain joins TRBV11-2 to TRBJ1-1, with D possibly being TRBD1 (6 bases). CDR1 is SGHAT and CDR2 is FQNNGV in the germline V gene. The CDR3 loop spans 18 amino acids. Trimming removed 1 base from V and 3 bases from J, with 21 bases in between. CDR3 in amino acids: CASSLVGFGQRPYTEAFF. The CDR3 coding sequence is TGTGCCAGCAGCTTAGTAGGGTTCGGACAGAGACCATACACTGAAGCTTTCTTT.

This clonotype has a count of ten or more. The chain employs TRBV7-9 and TRBJ2-6; 8 bases fit TRBD1. In germline, CDR1 is SEHNR, CDR2 FQNEAQ (reference sequence). Trimming cost V 5 bases and J 4 bases; bases outside gene matches: 13. This CDR3 region has 18 residues. The CDR3 DNA sequence: TGTGCCAGCAGCCCCGACAGGGGTTACCCTAGGGGGGCCAACGTCCTGACTTTC. Residues: CASSPDRGYPRGANVLTF.

This clonotype has a handful of counts. This rearrangement joins TRBV19 to TRBJ1-5, with unresolved D. V dropped 3 bases and J dropped 0 bases, with 9 bases sitting between them. The CDR3 extends over 15 amino acids. Germline lookup yields CDR1 LNHDA and CDR2 SQIVND (reference sequence). This chain's CDR3 is CASSIEPYSNQPQHF. CDR3 bases: TGTGCCAGTAGTATCGAGCCTTATAGCAATCAGCCCCAGCATTTT.

This clonotype has a count of ten or more. The chain joins TRBV20-1 to TRBJ2-7; 10 bases line up with TRBD2. This CDR3 has 18 amino acids. Germline V CDR1 and CDR2: DFQATT, SNEGSKA (reference sequence). The junction had 17 bases not matched to a gene; V was cut back by 6 bases and J by 0 bases. The CDR3 loop is CSADRTSGTGGSSYEQYF. CDR3 in DNA: TGCAGTGCAGACCGGACTAGCGGCACAGGGGGAAGCTCCTACGAGCAGTACTTC.

This clonotype appeared many times. The V and J genes are TRBV5-6 and TRBJ2-5; D is unclear. V gave up 1 base and J gave up 12 bases, with 10 bases separating them. The V gene's germline CDR1 is SGHDT and CDR2 YYEEEE. This CDR3 region has 11 residues. CDR3 in DNA: TGTGCCAGCAGCTTGACGACGGTAAAGTACTTC. The encoded protein is CASSLTTVKYF.

The chain employs TRBV20-1 and TRBJ2-3; possible D gene TRBD2, 5 bases. Germline assignment: CDR1 DFQATT and CDR2 SNEGSKA (reference sequence). V shed 5 bases and J shed 4 bases, with 19 bases lying between them. This CDR3 is built from 15 residues. CDR3 DNA: TGCAGTGCTCCCCTGGGAGCCGGGAATCCAGATACGCAGTATTTT. Translation gives CSAPLGAGNPDTQYF.